This passage covers 12 T cell receptor beta chains from one sample sequenced in a study of control samples from healthy donors and cancer patients. Using immunoSEQ multiplex PCR, the repertoire was profiled, and TCRdb retains in-frame clones only, with some absent. The sample consists of 95,000 to 150,000 clones, less than 90% of them appearing once. Sequencing was performed on blood. The receptors derive from a young man in good health.

This clone has only a few counts. This chain joins TRBV5-4 and TRBJ1-2; D may be TRBD1 (6 bases). This CDR3 comprises 15 residues. V lost 4 bases, J lost 2 bases, and 15 bases lay in between. Germline V lookup: CDR1 SGHNT, CDR2 YYREEE (reference sequence). The chain's CDR3 is CASSPHTGMNYGYTF. CDR3 bases: TGTGCCAGCAGCCCCCATACAGGGATGAACTATGGCTACACCTTC.

This clone has a single count. The CDR3 here is CASLQGSSFFGNTIYF. The CDR3 nucleotides read TGTGCCAGCCTCCAGGGGAGCAGCTTTTTTGGAAACACCATATATTTT. This rearrangement joins TRBV6-6 to TRBJ1-3; perhaps TRBD1 as D (6 bases). The CDR3 is 16 residues long. Trimming stripped 8 bases from V and 3 bases from J, with 20 bases between. Germline V gene lookup returns CDR1 MNHNY and CDR2 SVGAGI (reference sequence).

This clone was counted a few times. This sequence joins TRBV3-1 (or the pseudogene TRBV3-2) and TRBJ2-1; 9 bases fit TRBD1. Germline CDR1 LGHDT, CDR2 YNNKEL (reference sequence). The CDR3 runs to 16 residues. Trimming cost V 4 bases and J 1 base; bases outside gene matches: 5. The CDR3 loop reads CASSPAGTGSYNEQFF. The DNA of the CDR3 is TGTGCCAGCAGCCCGGCCGGGACAGGGTCCTACAATGAGCAGTTCTTC.

V and J are TRBV6-1 and TRBJ1-1; D ambiguous. Germline V gene sequence: CDR1 MNHNS, CDR2 SASEGT. The V and J ends lost 1 base and 4 bases respectively, with 13 bases between them. This CDR3 is built from 15 residues. CDR3 loop: CASSEEAPGLTEAFF. In DNA form, the CDR3 reads TGTGCCAGCAGTGAAGAGGCCCCGGGCCTCACTGAAGCTTTCTTT.

V gene TRBV3-1 (or the pseudogene TRBV3-2) combines with J gene TRBJ1-1; D unresolved. Germline values: CDR1 LGHDT, CDR2 YNNKEL (reference sequence). The CDR3 totals 13 residues. V was trimmed by 5 bases and J by 7 bases, leaving 14 bases between them. The CDR3 loop is CASSSRRGGEAFF. The CDR3 DNA follows: TGTGCCAGCAGCTCGCGAAGAGGAGGTGAAGCTTTCTTT.

The J gene is TRBJ1-6, the V gene TRBV7-2; tentative D call: TRBD1 (5 bases). From germline, CDR1 is SGHTA and CDR2 FQGNSA. The CDR3 is 15 amino acids. Trimming pared 5 bases from V and 4 bases from J, leaving 12 bases between. The CDR3, as DNA: TGTGCCAGCAGCCCCCGTGAGGGGTATAATTCACCCCTCCACTTT. This gives the protein CASSPREGYNSPLHF. The complete variable domain, with remaining parts taken from reference TRBV7-2 and TRBJ1-6, reads GAGVSQSPSNKVTEKGKDVELRCDPISGHTALYWYRQSLGQGLEFLIYFQGNSAPDKSGLPSDRFSAERTGGSVSTLTIQRTQQEDSAVYLCASSPREGYNSPLHFGNGTRLTVT.

This chain uses TRBV9 with TRBJ2-3; TRBD2 aligns across 13 bases. V lost 3 bases to trimming and J lost 4 bases; unmatched junction nucleotides: 11. The length of the CDR3 is 18 residues. Germline V gene data show CDR1 as SGDLS and CDR2 as YYNGEE. Written as DNA, the CDR3 is TGTGCCAGCAGCGAACAGGGACTAGCGGGATTCGACGCAGATACGCAGTATTTT. Its protein product is CASSEQGLAGFDADTQYF. The entire variable domain, with the rest obtained from reference TRBV9 and TRBJ2-3, is as follows: DSGVTQTPKHLITATGQRVTLRCSPRSGDLSVYWYQQSLDQGLQFLIQYYNGEERAKGNILERFSAQQFPDLHSELNLSSLELGDSALYFCASSEQGLAGFDADTQYFGPGTRLTVL.

This clone has just one count. The chain recombines TRBV10-1 with TRBJ2-1, with D unclear. The CDR3 totals 13 residues. Trimming shortened V by 2 bases and J by 4 bases, and 6 bases separated the two germline ends. Germline loops: CDR1 WNHNN, CDR2 SYGVQD (reference sequence). The CDR3 spells CASSENSYNEQFF. The CDR3, as DNA: TGCGCCAGCAGTGAGAACTCGTACAATGAGCAGTTCTTC.

The chain recombines TRBV5-4 with TRBJ2-4; 7 positions match TRBD1. The J segment lost 0 bases and the V segment lost 4 bases, leaving 7 bases of the junction unmatched. This CDR3 region has 16 residues. Germline V gene sequence: CDR1 SGHNT, CDR2 YYREEE (reference sequence). CDR3 residues: CASSPGTVLAKNIQYF. The CDR3 coding sequence is TGTGCCAGCAGCCCTGGGACAGTTTTAGCCAAAAACATTCAGTACTTC.

The chain has TRBV9 and TRBJ1-4; a weak D match, TRBD1 (6 bases). The length of the CDR3 is 15 residues. Trimming pared 3 bases from V and 0 bases from J, leaving 9 bases between. Germline V gene sequence: CDR1 SGDLS, CDR2 YYNGEE. CDR3 bases: TGTGCCAGCAGCGGACAGGTTGCAACTAATGAAAAACTGTTTTTT. This sequence encodes CASSGQVATNEKLFF.

The V and J genes are TRBV3-1 (or the pseudogene TRBV3-2) and TRBJ1-1, with D possibly being TRBD1 (5 bases). Germline V CDR1 and CDR2: LGHDT, YNNKEL (reference sequence). CDR3 length: 15 amino acids. V lost 5 bases and J 1 base, leaving 14 bases between the germline ends. DNA for the CDR3: TGTGCCAGCAGCGTCCAGGGCCCCGGGAACACTGAAGCTTTCTTT. It translates to CASSVQGPGNTEAFF.

Here the CDR3 DNA reads TGTGCCAGCAGCTTAGTAAAGGGGGCATATGGCTACACCTTC. The encoded protein is CASSLVKGAYGYTF. The rearrangement uses TRBV11-2 and TRBJ1-2; 7 bases line up with TRBD1. V shed 1 base and J 5 bases; nucleotides not matched to a gene: 4. This CDR3 contains 14 residues. CDR1 and CDR2 from the germline V gene are SGHAT and FQNNGV. The entire variable domain, with the rest obtained from reference TRBV11-2 and TRBJ1-2, is as follows: EAGVAQSPRYKIIEKRQSVAFWCNPISGHATLYWYQQILGQGPKLLIQFQNNGVVDDSQLPKDRFSAERLKGVDSTLKIQPAKLEDSAVYLCASSLVKGAYGYTFGSGTRLTVV.